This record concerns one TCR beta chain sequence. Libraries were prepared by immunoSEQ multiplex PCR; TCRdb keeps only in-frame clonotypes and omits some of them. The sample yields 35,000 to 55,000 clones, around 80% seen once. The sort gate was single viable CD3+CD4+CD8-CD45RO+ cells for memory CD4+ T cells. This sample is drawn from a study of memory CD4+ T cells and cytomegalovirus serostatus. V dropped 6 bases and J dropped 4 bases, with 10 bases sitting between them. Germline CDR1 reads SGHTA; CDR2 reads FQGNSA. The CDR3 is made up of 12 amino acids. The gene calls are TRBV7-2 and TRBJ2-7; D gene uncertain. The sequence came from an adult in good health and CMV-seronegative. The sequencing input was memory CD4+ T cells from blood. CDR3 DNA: TGTGCCAGCAGTCAAGTGGAATACGAGCAGTACTTC. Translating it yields CASSQVEYEQYF.